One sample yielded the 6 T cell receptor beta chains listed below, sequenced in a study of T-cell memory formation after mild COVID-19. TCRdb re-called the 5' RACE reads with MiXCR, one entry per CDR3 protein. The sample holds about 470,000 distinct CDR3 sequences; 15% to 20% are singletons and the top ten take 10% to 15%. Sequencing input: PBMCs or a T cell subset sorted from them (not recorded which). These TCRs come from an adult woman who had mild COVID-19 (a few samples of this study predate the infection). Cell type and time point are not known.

The CDR3 is CASSQGGGPLTEAFF. Written as DNA, the CDR3 is TGTGCCAGCAGCCAAGGGGGGGGACCGCTCACTGAAGCTTTCTTT. The chain employs TRBV4-2 and TRBJ1-1; a possible D gene is TRBD1 (5 bases). Trimming removed 1 base at V and 4 bases at J, with 13 bases between. Germline V gene lookup returns CDR1 LGHNA and CDR2 YNFKEQ. The CDR3 spans 15 residues.

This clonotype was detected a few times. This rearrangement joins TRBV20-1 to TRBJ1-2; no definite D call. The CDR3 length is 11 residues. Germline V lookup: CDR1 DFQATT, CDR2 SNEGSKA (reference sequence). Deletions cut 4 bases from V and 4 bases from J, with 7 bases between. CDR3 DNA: TGCAGTGCTATAGGCGTCTATGGCTACACCTTC. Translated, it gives CSAIGVYGYTF.

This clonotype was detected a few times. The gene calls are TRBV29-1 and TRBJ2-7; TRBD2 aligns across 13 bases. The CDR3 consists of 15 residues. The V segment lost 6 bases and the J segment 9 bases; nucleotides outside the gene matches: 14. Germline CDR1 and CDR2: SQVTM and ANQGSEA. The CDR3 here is CSVRTSGSLPGGQYF. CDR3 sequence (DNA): TGCAGCGTCCGGACTAGCGGGAGCCTTCCTGGTGGGCAGTACTTC.

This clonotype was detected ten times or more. For the CDR3, the DNA is TGTGCCATCAGTGAAGCGGGGTTCACTGAAGCTTTCTTT. Its protein is CAISEAGFTEAFF. V is TRBV10-3 and J is TRBJ1-1; D is unclear. Germline loops: CDR1 ENHRY, CDR2 SYGVKD. The ends were cut back, 3 bases at V and 4 bases at J, with 9 bases in the middle. The CDR3 has 13 amino acids.

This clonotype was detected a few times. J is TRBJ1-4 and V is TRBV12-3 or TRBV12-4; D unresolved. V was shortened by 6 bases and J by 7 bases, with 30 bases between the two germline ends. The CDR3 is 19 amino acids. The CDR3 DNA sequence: TGTGCCAGCAGCCCGCCCCCCGGGGTTTTCGGTCCTTATGGTGAAAAACTGTTTTTT. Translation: CASSPPPGVFGPYGEKLFF.

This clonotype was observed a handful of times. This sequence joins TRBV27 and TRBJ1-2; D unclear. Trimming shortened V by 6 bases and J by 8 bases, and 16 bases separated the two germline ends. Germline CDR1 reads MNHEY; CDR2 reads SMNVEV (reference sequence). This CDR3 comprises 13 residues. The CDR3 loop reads CASSPTFQKGYTF. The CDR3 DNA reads TGTGCCAGCAGCCCCACATTCCAGAAGGGCTACACCTTC.